This TCR beta chain was recovered during a study of blood T cell repertoires in COVID-19. The wider study: PBMCs, B-cell-depleted T cells, or T cells were the source of the cDNA or gDNA that made up the material.

Method: immunoSEQ multiplex PCR; TCRdb's copy keeps in-frame clones and lacks some. The sample consists of 150,000 to 200,000 clones, 75% to 85% of them appearing once. Germline CDR1 reads SQVTM; CDR2 reads ANQGSEA. V was clipped by 4 bases and J by 3 bases; unmatched bases: 2. The CDR3 runs to 12 residues. The sequenced sample was peripheral blood. This TCR was sampled from a human donor in a cohort sampled during active COVID-19. V and J are TRBV29-1 and TRBJ1-1, with TRBD1 matching over 7 bases. The CDR3 is CSVGQGDTEAFF. DNA of the CDR3: TGCAGCGTTGGACAGGGAGACACTGAAGCTTTCTTT. The full variable domain, rest sourced from reference TRBV29-1 and TRBJ1-1, is SAVISQKPSRDICQRGTSLTIQCQVDSQVTMMFWYRQQPGQSLTLIATANQGSEATYESGFVIDKFPISRPNLTFSTLTVSNMSPEDSSIYLCSVGQGDTEAFFGQGTRLTVV.